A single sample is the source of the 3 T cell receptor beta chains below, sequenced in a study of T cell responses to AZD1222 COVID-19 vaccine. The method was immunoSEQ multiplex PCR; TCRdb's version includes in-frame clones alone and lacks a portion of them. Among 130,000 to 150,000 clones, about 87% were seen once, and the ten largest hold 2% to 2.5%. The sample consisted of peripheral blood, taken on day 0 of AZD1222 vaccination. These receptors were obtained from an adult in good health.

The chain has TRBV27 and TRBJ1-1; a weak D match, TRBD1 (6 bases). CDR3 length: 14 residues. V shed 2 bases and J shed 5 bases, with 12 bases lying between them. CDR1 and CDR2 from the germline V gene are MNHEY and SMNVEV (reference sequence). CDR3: CASSLAQGVTEAFF. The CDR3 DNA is TGTGCCAGCAGTTTAGCACAGGGAGTGACTGAAGCTTTCTTT.

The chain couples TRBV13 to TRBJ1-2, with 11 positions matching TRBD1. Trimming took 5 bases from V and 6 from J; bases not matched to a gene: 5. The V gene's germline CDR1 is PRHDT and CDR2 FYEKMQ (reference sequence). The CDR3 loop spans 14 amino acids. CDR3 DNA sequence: TGTGCCAGCAGCACTCGGACAGGGGGCGATGGCTACACCTTC. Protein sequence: CASSTRTGGDGYTF. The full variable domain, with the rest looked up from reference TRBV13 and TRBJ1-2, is AAGVIQSPRHLIKEKRETATLKCYPIPRHDTVYWYQQGPGQDPQFLISFYEKMQSDKGSIPDRFSAQQFSDYHSELNMSSLELGDSALYFCASSTRTGGDGYTFGSGTRLTVV.

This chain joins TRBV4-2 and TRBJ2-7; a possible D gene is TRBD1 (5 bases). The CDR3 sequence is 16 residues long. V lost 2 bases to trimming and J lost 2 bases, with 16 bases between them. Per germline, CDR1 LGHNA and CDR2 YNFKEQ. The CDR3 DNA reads TGTGCCAGCAGCCAACGATCTTTAGACAGAGCCTACGAGCAGTACTTC. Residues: CASSQRSLDRAYEQYF.